The rows below give T cell receptor beta chains drawn from one sample of a study of shared clonotypes between healthy human individuals. The assay was immunoSEQ multiplex PCR, and TCRdb's table has in-frame clones only and misses some. This repertoire shows roughly 1 million clones, 70% to 80% found once; its top ten account for under 0.6%. Material for sequencing was memory CD4+ T cells from PBMCs. The receptors derive from a man aged 18 to 30 in good health. Some clones in this sample may be carry-over from other donors' samples. Each CDR3 is given with its conserved first and last residue. Fields, in order: clone size, J gene, V gene, D gene, CDR3 protein, CDR3 DNA. D genes are given only for firm matches. Expanded clones get a size class; other rows say once, few or many, or leave the size out.

clone size: NA
J gene: TRBJ2-5
V gene: TRBV6-1
D gene: TRBD1
CDR3 protein: CASRRGTGGGKTQYF
CDR3 DNA: TGTGCCAGCAGAAGGGGGACAGGGGGCGGGAAGACCCAGTACTTC

clone size: NA
J gene: TRBJ2-1
V gene: TRBV5-1
D gene: TRBD2
CDR3 protein: CASSFLAGLLDEQFF
CDR3 DNA: TGCGCCAGCAGCTTCCTAGCGGGATTGCTAGATGAGCAGTTCTTC

clone size: NA
J gene: TRBJ1-4
V gene: TRBV15
D gene: TRBD1
CDR3 protein: CATNPLTGGANEKLFF
CDR3 DNA: TGTGCCACCAACCCGCTCACAGGGGGCGCGAATGAAAAACTGTTTTTT

clone size: NA
J gene: TRBJ2-5
V gene: TRBV7-9
D gene: TRBD1
CDR3 protein: CASSLVRGQETQYF
CDR3 DNA: TGTGCCAGCAGCTTAGTTAGGGGGCAGGAGACCCAGTACTTC

clone size: NA
J gene: TRBJ2-6
V gene: TRBV9
D gene: TRBD1
CDR3 protein: CARNGQGAFSGANVLTF
CDR3 DNA: TGTGCCAGAAACGGACAGGGGGCATTCTCTGGGGCCAACGTCCTGACTTTC

clone size: NA
J gene: TRBJ1-5
V gene: TRBV28
D gene: NA
CDR3 protein: CASSSDQPQHF
CDR3 DNA: TGTGCCAGCAGCTCGGATCAGCCCCAGCATTTT

clone size: few
J gene: TRBJ2-1
V gene: TRBV27
D gene: TRBD2
CDR3 protein: CASIRGGGYNEQFF
CDR3 DNA: TGTGCCAGCATCAGGGGCGGGGGGTACAATGAGCAGTTCTTC

clone size: NA
J gene: TRBJ2-5
V gene: TRBV27
D gene: NA
CDR3 protein: CASSFDRYQETQYF
CDR3 DNA: TGTGCCAGCAGTTTTGACCGCTACCAAGAGACCCAGTACTTC

clone size: NA
J gene: TRBJ2-2
V gene: TRBV5-4
D gene: NA
CDR3 protein: CASSSESTGELFF
CDR3 DNA: TGTGCCAGCAGCTCTGAAAGCACCGGGGAGCTGTTTTTT

clone size: NA
J gene: TRBJ2-2
V gene: TRBV5-4
D gene: TRBD2
CDR3 protein: CASSRSGTSGELFF
CDR3 DNA: TGTGCCAGCAGCCGGTCCGGGACTAGCGGGGAGCTGTTTTTT

clone size: NA
J gene: TRBJ2-7
V gene: TRBV28
D gene: NA
CDR3 protein: CASSFAGGEQYF
CDR3 DNA: TGTGCCAGCAGTTTTGCAGGTGGGGAGCAGTACTTC

clone size: NA
J gene: TRBJ2-1
V gene: TRBV2
D gene: NA
CDR3 protein: CASSMGAPSYNEQFF
CDR3 DNA: TGTGCCAGCAGCATGGGGGCACCCTCCTACAATGAGCAGTTCTTC

clone size: once
J gene: TRBJ1-2
V gene: TRBV2
D gene: NA
CDR3 protein: CASNPMGGYSGYTF
CDR3 DNA: TGTGCCAGCAATCCCATGGGAGGGTACAGTGGCTACACCTTC

clone size: few
J gene: TRBJ1-4
V gene: TRBV20-1
D gene: NA
CDR3 protein: CSARSGEKLFF
CDR3 DNA: TGCAGTGCTAGGTCGGGTGAAAAACTGTTTTTT

clone size: NA
J gene: TRBJ2-5
V gene: TRBV5-1
D gene: NA
CDR3 protein: CASSTVPGETQYF
CDR3 DNA: TGCGCCAGCAGCACCGTTCCTGGGGAGACCCAGTACTTC

clone size: NA
J gene: TRBJ2-3
V gene: TRBV30
D gene: NA
CDR3 protein: CAWRAQDTQYF
CDR3 DNA: TGTGCCTGGAGGGCCCAGGATACGCAGTATTTT

clone size: NA
J gene: TRBJ2-7
V gene: TRBV5-8
D gene: NA
CDR3 protein: CASRPRAPYEQYF
CDR3 DNA: TGTGCCAGCAGGCCCAGGGCCCCCTACGAGCAGTACTTC

clone size: NA
J gene: TRBJ2-5
V gene: TRBV9
D gene: NA
CDR3 protein: CASSAGVGETQYF
CDR3 DNA: TGTGCCAGCAGCGCTGGAGTAGGGGAGACCCAGTACTTC

clone size: NA
J gene: TRBJ2-3
V gene: TRBV19
D gene: NA
CDR3 protein: CASRTTSTDTQYF
CDR3 DNA: TGTGCCAGCCGGACCACTAGCACAGATACGCAGTATTTT

clone size: NA
J gene: TRBJ2-7
V gene: TRBV7-2
D gene: NA
CDR3 protein: CASSSGRSSYEQYF
CDR3 DNA: TGTGCCAGCAGCTCGGGCCGCAGCTCCTACGAGCAGTACTTC

clone size: NA
J gene: TRBJ1-3
V gene: TRBV7-2
D gene: NA
CDR3 protein: CASSWEGISGNTIYF
CDR3 DNA: TGTGCCAGCAGCTGGGAGGGTATCTCTGGAAACACCATATATTTT

clone size: NA
J gene: TRBJ1-1
V gene: TRBV10-3
D gene: TRBD1
CDR3 protein: CAISESNGQGARGNTEAFF
CDR3 DNA: TGTGCCATCAGTGAGTCCAACGGACAGGGGGCGCGGGGGAACACTGAAGCTTTCTTT

clone size: NA
J gene: TRBJ1-1
V gene: TRBV6-1
D gene: NA
CDR3 protein: CASSSTRTPNTEAFF
CDR3 DNA: TGTGCCAGCAGTTCAACGCGGACGCCCAACACTGAAGCTTTCTTT

clone size: few
J gene: TRBJ2-7
V gene: TRBV6-5
D gene: NA
CDR3 protein: CASSIQGWGAYEQYF
CDR3 DNA: TGTGCCAGCAGCATCCAGGGGTGGGGGGCCTACGAGCAGTACTTC

clone size: few
J gene: TRBJ1-2
V gene: TRBV18
D gene: NA
CDR3 protein: CASSPYDSYGYTF
CDR3 DNA: TGTGCCAGCTCACCATACGACAGCTATGGCTACACCTTC

clone size: NA
J gene: TRBJ1-5
V gene: TRBV6-6
D gene: NA
CDR3 protein: CASRNGSLRSRAQHF
CDR3 DNA: TGTGCCAGCAGAAACGGGAGTCTAAGGAGTCGGGCCCAGCATTTT

clone size: few
J gene: TRBJ2-5
V gene: TRBV9
D gene: NA
CDR3 protein: CASNSGSQETQYF
CDR3 DNA: TGTGCCAGCAACAGCGGGTCCCAAGAGACCCAGTACTTC

clone size: few
J gene: TRBJ2-7
V gene: TRBV9
D gene: NA
CDR3 protein: CASSVSTASYEQYF
CDR3 DNA: TGTGCCAGCAGCGTATCAACTGCCTCCTACGAGCAGTACTTC

clone size: NA
J gene: TRBJ1-2
V gene: TRBV28
D gene: TRBD1
CDR3 protein: CASIGQGSYGYTF
CDR3 DNA: TGTGCCAGCATCGGACAGGGGAGCTATGGCTACACCTTC

clone size: NA
J gene: TRBJ2-7
V gene: TRBV5-4
D gene: TRBD1
CDR3 protein: CASSVGQGKGYEQYF
CDR3 DNA: TGTGCCAGCAGCGTAGGACAGGGGAAAGGGTACGAGCAGTACTTC

clone size: NA
J gene: TRBJ2-3
V gene: TRBV7-2
D gene: NA
CDR3 protein: CASQRADTQYF
CDR3 DNA: TGTGCCAGCCAGAGGGCAGATACGCAGTATTTT

clone size: NA
J gene: TRBJ1-1
V gene: TRBV7-2
D gene: NA
CDR3 protein: CASSQKMNTEAFF
CDR3 DNA: TGTGCCAGCAGCCAAAAAATGAACACTGAAGCTTTCTTT

clone size: NA
J gene: TRBJ2-3
V gene: TRBV30
D gene: NA
CDR3 protein: CAWRAGFNSDTQYF
CDR3 DNA: TGTGCCTGGAGAGCGGGCTTTAATTCAGATACGCAGTATTTT

clone size: once
J gene: TRBJ1-1
V gene: TRBV5-1
D gene: NA
CDR3 protein: CASSFLPGNTEAFF
CDR3 DNA: TGCGCCAGCAGCTTCCTCCCGGGGAACACTGAAGCTTTCTTT

clone size: many
J gene: TRBJ2-1
V gene: TRBV7-3
D gene: TRBD2
CDR3 protein: CASSLERGRGSYNEQFF
CDR3 DNA: TGTGCCAGCAGCCTAGAGCGCGGGAGGGGGTCCTACAATGAGCAGTTCTTC

clone size: few
J gene: TRBJ2-1
V gene: TRBV4-2
D gene: NA
CDR3 protein: CASSRDFQPYNEQFF
CDR3 DNA: TGTGCCAGCAGTCGGGACTTCCAACCCTACAATGAGCAGTTCTTC

clone size: once
J gene: TRBJ2-1
V gene: TRBV2
D gene: NA
CDR3 protein: CASKGGTPYNEQFF
CDR3 DNA: TGTGCCAGCAAGGGCGGGACCCCCTACAATGAGCAGTTCTTC

clone size: NA
J gene: TRBJ2-2
V gene: TRBV25-1
D gene: TRBD2
CDR3 protein: CASRPPSGRQNTGELFF
CDR3 DNA: TGTGCCAGCAGACCCCCTAGCGGGAGGCAAAACACCGGGGAGCTGTTTTTT

clone size: NA
J gene: TRBJ1-6
V gene: TRBV4-1
D gene: TRBD1
CDR3 protein: CASSPRWGQFQNSPLHF
CDR3 DNA: TGCGCCAGCAGCCCGCGGTGGGGACAGTTTCAGAATTCACCCCTCCACTTT

clone size: NA
J gene: TRBJ2-1
V gene: TRBV4-1
D gene: TRBD2
CDR3 protein: CASSRGLAGNNEQFF
CDR3 DNA: TGCGCCAGCAGCCGGGGACTAGCGGGAAATAATGAGCAGTTCTTC

clone size: few
J gene: TRBJ2-7
V gene: TRBV11-2
D gene: NA
CDR3 protein: CASSLRTLNEQYF
CDR3 DNA: TGTGCCAGCAGCTTAAGAACTCTGAACGAGCAGTACTTC

clone size: NA
J gene: TRBJ2-3
V gene: TRBV29-1
D gene: NA
CDR3 protein: CSGRGSTDTQYF
CDR3 DNA: TGCAGCGGACGCGGGAGCACAGATACGCAGTATTTT

clone size: NA
J gene: TRBJ1-1
V gene: TRBV19
D gene: NA
CDR3 protein: CASTPQGPGLNTEAFF
CDR3 DNA: TGTGCCAGTACCCCTCAAGGCCCGGGGTTGAACACTGAAGCTTTCTTT

clone size: NA
J gene: TRBJ2-3
V gene: TRBV11-1
D gene: TRBD1
CDR3 protein: CASSNLGTGATDTQYF
CDR3 DNA: TGTGCCAGCAGCAACCTCGGGACAGGGGCCACAGATACGCAGTATTTT

clone size: NA
J gene: TRBJ2-2
V gene: TRBV15
D gene: NA
CDR3 protein: CATSRVLAGLGTGELFF
CDR3 DNA: TGTGCCACCAGCAGAGTTTTGGCCGGCCTCGGGACCGGGGAGCTGTTTTTT

clone size: NA
J gene: TRBJ2-7
V gene: TRBV5-1
D gene: NA
CDR3 protein: CASSLATGHSYEQYF
CDR3 DNA: TGCGCCAGCAGCTTGGCCACGGGACACTCCTACGAGCAGTACTTC

clone size: NA
J gene: TRBJ2-5
V gene: TRBV9
D gene: NA
CDR3 protein: CASSERLAGGQETQYF
CDR3 DNA: TGTGCCAGCAGCGAGAGACTAGCAGGGGGGCAAGAGACCCAGTACTTC

clone size: NA
J gene: TRBJ1-1
V gene: TRBV29-1
D gene: NA
CDR3 protein: CSVEDPNGRGMGTEAFF
CDR3 DNA: TGCAGCGTTGAAGATCCCAACGGGAGGGGGATGGGCACTGAAGCTTTCTTT

clone size: NA
J gene: TRBJ2-7
V gene: TRBV11-3
D gene: TRBD2
CDR3 protein: CASSLVVGGEQYF
CDR3 DNA: TGTGCCAGCAGCCTAGTGGTGGGGGGGGAGCAGTACTTC

clone size: many
J gene: TRBJ2-1
V gene: TRBV7-3
D gene: TRBD2
CDR3 protein: CASSARGTSGNNEQFF
CDR3 DNA: TGTGCCAGCAGCGCACGCGGGACTAGCGGGAACAATGAGCAGTTCTTC

clone size: NA
J gene: TRBJ2-5
V gene: TRBV13
D gene: NA
CDR3 protein: CASSRGGETQYF
CDR3 DNA: TGTGCCAGCAGCCGAGGGGGAGAGACCCAGTACTTC

clone size: NA
J gene: TRBJ2-7
V gene: TRBV27
D gene: TRBD1
CDR3 protein: CASSLFGTGIHEQYF
CDR3 DNA: TGTGCCAGCAGTTTGTTTGGGACAGGGATCCACGAGCAGTACTTC

clone size: once
J gene: TRBJ2-7
V gene: TRBV6-1
D gene: TRBD1
CDR3 protein: CASRGQGEIHEQYF
CDR3 DNA: TGTGCCAGCAGAGGACAGGGAGAAATCCACGAGCAGTACTTC

clone size: NA
J gene: TRBJ2-5
V gene: TRBV5-1
D gene: TRBD2
CDR3 protein: CASSPRVAGLAGGETQYF
CDR3 DNA: TGCGCCAGCAGCCCGAGGGTTGCGGGACTAGCGGGAGGTGAGACCCAGTACTTC